The clone carrying this T cell receptor (beta chain) was seen more than once but under ten times. Seattle patient enrollment occurred during active infection, with longitudinal follow-up thereafter. Method: immunoSEQ multiplex PCR; TCRdb's copy keeps in-frame clones and lacks some. This sample yields approximately 170,000 clones, of which 85% to 90% are seen a single time; 11% belongs to the top ten. The CDR3 loop spans 17 amino acids. V was pared by 1 base and J by 0 bases, with 13 bases between. Germline V lookup: CDR1 MNHNS, CDR2 SASEGT. The sample is drawn from a study of blood T cell repertoires in COVID-19. In the study overall: Samples representing acute and convalescent COVID-19 were sourced from the United States, Italy and Spain. From T cells, B-cell-depleted T cells, or PBMCs came the material, which was cDNA or gDNA.

The clonotype originates from a woman between 55 and 75 years old with COVID-19, enrolled during active disease. Sequencing was carried out using peripheral blood. The gene calls are TRBV6-1 and TRBJ1-5, with a weak D call TRBD1 (6 bases). CDR3 DNA sequence: TGTGCCAGCAGTGAAGGGCAGGGGATAGTTAGCAATCAGCCCCAGCATTTT. Amino acids: CASSEGQGIVSNQPQHF.